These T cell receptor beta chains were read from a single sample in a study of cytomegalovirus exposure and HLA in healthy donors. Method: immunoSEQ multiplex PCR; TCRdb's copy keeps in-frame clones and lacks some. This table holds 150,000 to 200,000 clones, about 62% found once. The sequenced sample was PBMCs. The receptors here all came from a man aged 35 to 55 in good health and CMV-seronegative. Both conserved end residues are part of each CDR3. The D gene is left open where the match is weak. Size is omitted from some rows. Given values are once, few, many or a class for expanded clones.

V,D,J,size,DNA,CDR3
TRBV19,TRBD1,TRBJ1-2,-,TGTGCCAGTTCAACCCGGGCACAGGGGTTAGGTGGCTACACCTTC,CASSTRAQGLGGYTF
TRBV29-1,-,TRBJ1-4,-,TGCAGCGTTGGAGCCCCCGCGGGAAAACTGTTTTTT,CSVGAPAGKLFF
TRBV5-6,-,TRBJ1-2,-,TGTGCCAGCAGCCGTTCCGGACAGCTTCTTAACTATGGCTACACCTTC,CASSRSGQLLNYGYTF
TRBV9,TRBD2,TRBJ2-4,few,TGTGCCAGCAGCGTAGACGTGCTAGCGGGAGGAGCCATTCAGTACTTC,CASSVDVLAGGAIQYF
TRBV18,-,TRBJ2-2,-,TGTGCCAGCCCGCCCCAAGGGGGAACCGGGGAGCTGTTTTTT,CASPPQGGTGELFF
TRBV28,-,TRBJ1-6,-,TGTGCCAGCACTCTACGGCGGGGGCTGGGATCCTATAATTCACCCCTCCACTTT,CASTLRRGLGSYNSPLHF
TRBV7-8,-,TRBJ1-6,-,TGTGCCAGCAGCTTGTACCGGACAGCTAATTCACCCCTCCACTTT,CASSLYRTANSPLHF
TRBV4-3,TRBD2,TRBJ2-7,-,TGCGCCAGCAGCCAACAAGTGGGACTAGCGGGGCCCTACGAGCAGTACTTC,CASSQQVGLAGPYEQYF
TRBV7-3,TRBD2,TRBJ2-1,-,TGTGCCAGCAGCCCATCCCCGGGAGCGGGGAATGAGCAGTTCTTC,CASSPSPGAGNEQFF
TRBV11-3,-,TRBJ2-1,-,TGTGCCAGCAGCTCCCTAAGCGTTAGCTCCTACAATGAGCAGTTCTTC,CASSSLSVSSYNEQFF
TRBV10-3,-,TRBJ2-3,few,TGTGCCATCCAATATGGGGGGAGAGGAACAGATACGCAGTATTTT,CAIQYGGRGTDTQYF
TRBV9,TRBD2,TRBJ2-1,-,TGTGCCAGCAGCGTAGCTAGCGGTGCCTACAATGAGCAGTTCTTC,CASSVASGAYNEQFF
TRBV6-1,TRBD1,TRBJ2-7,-,TGTGCCAGCAGTGGACAGGGCAGCTTGAGCGAGCAGTACTTC,CASSGQGSLSEQYF
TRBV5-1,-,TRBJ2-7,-,TGCGCCAGCAGCTTATCACCTGGCTCTGGCGAGCAGTACTTC,CASSLSPGSGEQYF
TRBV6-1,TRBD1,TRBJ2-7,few,TGTGCCAGCAGTGATACCGGGACAGGGGCCTACGAGCAGTACTTC,CASSDTGTGAYEQYF
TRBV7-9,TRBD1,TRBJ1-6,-,TGTTCCAGCAGCCGTGACAGGGCGAATTCACCCCTCCACTTT,CSSSRDRANSPLHF
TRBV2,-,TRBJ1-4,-,TGTGCCAGCAGTCTGGACGGGACTAGTGAAAAACTGTTTTTT,CASSLDGTSEKLFF
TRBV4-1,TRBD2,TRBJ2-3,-,TGCGCCAGCAGCCAAGTGGGGGCGAGACTAGCGGACTCAGATACGCAGTATTTT,CASSQVGARLADSDTQYF
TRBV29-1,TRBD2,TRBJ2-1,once,TGCAGCGGGCGGGGACTAGCGGTGAATGAGCAGTTCTTC,CSGRGLAVNEQFF
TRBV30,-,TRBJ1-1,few,TGTGCCTGGACCGCGGGCCACACTGAAGCTTTCTTT,CAWTAGHTEAFF
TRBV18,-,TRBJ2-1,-,TGTGCCAGCTCACCACTACTTAGCTCCTACAATGAGCAGTTCTTC,CASSPLLSSYNEQFF
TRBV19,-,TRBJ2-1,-,TGTGCCAGTAGTATAGATTCAGGACTCAACGGACAGTTCTTC,CASSIDSGLNGQFF
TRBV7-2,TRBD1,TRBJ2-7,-,TGTGCCAGCAGCTCCCGGACAGGGGGATACGAGCAGTACTTC,CASSSRTGGYEQYF
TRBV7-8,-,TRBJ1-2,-,TGTGCCAGCAGCTTAGTGGGGGGAGAGTTGAACTATGGCTACACCTTC,CASSLVGGELNYGYTF
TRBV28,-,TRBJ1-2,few,TGTGCCAGCAGTTCCGGGATTCAGGCCTATGGCTACACCTTC,CASSSGIQAYGYTF
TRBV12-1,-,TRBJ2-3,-,TGTGCCAGCAGCTCCGGGAGCGCAGATACGCAGTATTTT,CASSSGSADTQYF
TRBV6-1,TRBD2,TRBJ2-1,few,TGTGCCAGCAGTGAAGCTGCTCTAGCGGGGGGGGAGCAGTTCTTC,CASSEAALAGGEQFF
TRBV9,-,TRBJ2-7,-,TGTGCCAGCAGCCCTCGCAGATCGGGCGAGCAGTACTTC,CASSPRRSGEQYF
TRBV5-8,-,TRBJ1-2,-,TGTGCCAGCAGCTTGAACAGCCTTAACTATGGCTACACCTTC,CASSLNSLNYGYTF
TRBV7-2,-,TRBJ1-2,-,TGTGCCAGCAGCTTAGTGGTGGCAGGGTTCACCTTC,CASSLVVAGFTF
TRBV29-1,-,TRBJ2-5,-,TGCAGCGTTGAAAGGGGACAAGAGACCCAGTACTTC,CSVERGQETQYF
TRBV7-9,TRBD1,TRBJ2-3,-,TGTGCCAGCAGCTTACCGGGACAGGACGTGGCAGATACACAGTATTTT,CASSLPGQDVADTQYF